This T cell receptor beta chain was found in a study of shared clonotypes between healthy human individuals. Study-wide background: Aged between 18 and 49, the donors were a couple of women and three men.

With 5 bases removed from V and 0 bases from J, the gap between germline ends came to 11 bases. The CDR3 has 16 amino acids. The V gene's germline CDR1 is SGHAT and CDR2 FQNNGV. Genomic DNA per cell subset filled all wells of several immunoSEQ plates. In the source study's methods: Junction-only immunoSEQ sequences carried no quality scores, so filtering differed. Measured with immunoSEQ multiplex PCR; TCRdb has only the in-frame clones, and not every one. That table supplies the V and J calls and clone size; D and trimming were determined from the DNA. The data show a few million clones, 93% seen once. Details on this clone: Antigen: not known.

Broader study findings: Naive subsets tended to show greater estimated richness than memory subsets.

Sequenced sample: naive CD4+ T cells from PBMCs. The subset: CD45RA+ positively selected. The TCR originated in a young man in good health. Some clones in this sample may be carry-over from other donors' samples. The chain is built from TRBV11-2 and TRBJ2-6, with D unresolved. CDR3 nucleotides: TGTGCCAGCAGCCTCACCCCCCTCTCTGGGGCCAACGTCCTGACTTTC. Its protein product is CASSLTPLSGANVLTF. Based on the CDR3 plus reference TRBV11-2 and TRBJ2-6, the full variable domain is EAGVAQSPRYKIIEKRQSVAFWCNPISGHATLYWYQQILGQGPKLLIQFQNNGVVDDSQLPKDRFSAERLKGVDSTLKIQPAKLEDSAVYLCASSLTPLSGANVLTFGAGSRLTVL.